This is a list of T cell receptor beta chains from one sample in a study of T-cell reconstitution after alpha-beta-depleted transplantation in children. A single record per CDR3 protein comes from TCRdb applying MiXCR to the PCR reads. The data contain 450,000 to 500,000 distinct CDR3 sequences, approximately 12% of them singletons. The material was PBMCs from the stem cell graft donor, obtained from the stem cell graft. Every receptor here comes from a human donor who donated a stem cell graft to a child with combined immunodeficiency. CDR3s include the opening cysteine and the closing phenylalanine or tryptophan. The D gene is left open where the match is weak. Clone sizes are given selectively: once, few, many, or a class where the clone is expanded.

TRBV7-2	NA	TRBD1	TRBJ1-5	CASSTRTGDGQPQHF	TGTGCCAGCAGCACCAGGACAGGGGATGGTCAGCCCCAGCATTTT
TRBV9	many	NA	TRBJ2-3	CASSIGTRGGDTQYF	TGTGCCAGCAGCATCGGGACTCGTGGGGGGGATACGCAGTATTTT
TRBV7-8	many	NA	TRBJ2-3	CASSLDVRSTDTQYF	TGTGCCAGCAGCTTAGATGTGAGAAGCACAGATACGCAGTATTTT
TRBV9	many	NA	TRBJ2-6	CASSARSLSGANVLTF	TGTGCCAGCAGCGCCCGATCTCTGTCTGGGGCCAACGTCCTGACTTTC
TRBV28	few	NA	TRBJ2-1	CASSPRTERGGQFF	TGTGCCAGCAGTCCCCGGACGGAGAGGGGGGGGCAGTTCTTC
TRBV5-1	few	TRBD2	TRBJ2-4	CASSLRGEKNIQYF	TGCGCCAGCAGCTTGCGGGGGGAAAAAAACATTCAGTACTTC
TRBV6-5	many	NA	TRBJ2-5	CASSYDRDQETQYF	TGTGCCAGCAGTTACGACAGAGATCAAGAGACCCAGTACTTC
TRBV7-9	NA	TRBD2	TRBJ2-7	CASSLILAGVNEQYF	TGTGCCAGCAGCTTAATACTAGCGGGAGTAAACGAGCAGTACTTC
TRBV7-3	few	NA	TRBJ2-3	CASSRSPTDTQYF	TGTGCCAGCAGCCGAAGTCCCACAGATACGCAGTATTTT
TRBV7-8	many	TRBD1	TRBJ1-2	CASSRTGTGYTF	TGTGCCAGCAGCCGGACAGGGACCGGCTACACCTTC
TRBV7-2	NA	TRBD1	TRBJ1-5	CASSLFGTGSGQPQHF	TGTGCCAGCAGCTTATTTGGGACAGGGTCGGGTCAGCCCCAGCATTTT
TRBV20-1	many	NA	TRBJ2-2	CSARMTGRLVGELFF	TGCAGTGCTAGAATGACAGGGAGGTTGGTCGGGGAGCTGTTTTTT
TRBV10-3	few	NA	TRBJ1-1	CATHGADTEAFF	TGTGCCACCCATGGGGCAGACACTGAAGCTTTCTTT
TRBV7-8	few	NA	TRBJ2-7	CASSESTGHEQYF	TGTGCCAGCAGCGAATCGACAGGCCACGAGCAGTACTTC
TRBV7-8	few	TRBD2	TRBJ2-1	CASTPQTSGGYNEQFF	TGTGCCAGCACCCCCCAGACTAGCGGGGGGTACAATGAGCAGTTCTTC
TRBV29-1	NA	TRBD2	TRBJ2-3	CSVEGTSDSTDTQYF	TGCAGCGTTGAAGGGACTAGCGATAGCACAGATACGCAGTATTTT
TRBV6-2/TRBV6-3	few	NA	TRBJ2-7	CASSYTGESYEQYF	TGTGCCAGCAGTTATACGGGGGAATCCTACGAGCAGTACTTC
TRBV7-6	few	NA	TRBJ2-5	CASSPLGFETQYF	TGTGCCAGCAGCCCGCTAGGGTTTGAGACCCAGTACTTC
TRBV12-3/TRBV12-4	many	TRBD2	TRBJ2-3	CASSLILAGAPGDTQYF	TGTGCCAGCAGTTTAATCCTAGCGGGAGCCCCAGGAGATACGCAGTATTTT
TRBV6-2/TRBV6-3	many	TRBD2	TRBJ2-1	CASSSGLAINEQFF	TGTGCCAGCAGTTCGGGACTAGCGATCAATGAGCAGTTCTTC
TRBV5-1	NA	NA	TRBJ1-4	CASSRDTATNEKLFF	TGCGCCAGCAGCCGGGACACCGCAACTAATGAAAAACTGTTTTTT
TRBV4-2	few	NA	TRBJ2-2	CASSQGSAQGSNTGELFF	TGTGCCAGCAGCCAAGGATCTGCGCAGGGGTCGAACACCGGGGAGCTGTTTTTT
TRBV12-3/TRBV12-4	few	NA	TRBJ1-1	CASTFLMNTEAFF	TGTGCCAGCACCTTCCTCATGAACACTGAAGCTTTCTTT
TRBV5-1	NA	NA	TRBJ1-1	CASTYGRKNTEAFF	TGCGCCAGCACCTATGGACGGAAGAACACTGAAGCTTTCTTT
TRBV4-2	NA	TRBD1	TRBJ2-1	CASSPSGTGETNEQFF	TGTGCCAGCAGCCCCTCCGGGACAGGGGAAACAAATGAGCAGTTCTTC
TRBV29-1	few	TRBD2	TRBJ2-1	CSVGGGGRANEQFF	TGCAGCGTGGGGGGCGGCGGGAGGGCCAATGAGCAGTTCTTC
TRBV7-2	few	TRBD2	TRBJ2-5	CASRSTMGLAADTQYF	TGTGCCAGCAGATCTACGATGGGACTAGCGGCGGATACCCAGTACTTC
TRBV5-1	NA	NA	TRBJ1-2	CASSLGGQLFANYGYTF	TGCGCCAGCAGCTTGGGCGGACAACTTTTTGCTAACTATGGCTACACCTTC
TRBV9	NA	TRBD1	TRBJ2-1	CASSAHRGFDEQFF	TGTGCCAGCAGCGCTCACAGGGGATTCGATGAGCAGTTCTTC
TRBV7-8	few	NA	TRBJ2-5	CASSLGRSGQETQYF	TGTGCCAGCAGCCTCGGGCGGAGCGGCCAAGAGACCCAGTACTTC
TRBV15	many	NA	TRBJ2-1	CATSPEDSYNEQFF	TGTGCCACCAGCCCCGAAGACTCCTACAATGAGCAGTTCTTC
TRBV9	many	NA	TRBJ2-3	CASNRYTDTQYF	TGTGCCAGCAACAGGTACACAGATACGCAGTATTTT
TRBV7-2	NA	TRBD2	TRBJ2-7	CASSLFTGGIYEQYF	TGTGCCAGCAGCTTATTTACGGGGGGGATCTACGAGCAGTACTTC
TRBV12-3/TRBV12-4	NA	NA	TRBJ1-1	CASSLQQPEAFF	TGTGCCAGCAGTTTACAACAGCCTGAAGCTTTCTTT
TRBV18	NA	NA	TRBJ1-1	CASSPSGTRWTEAFF	TGTGCCAGCTCACCAAGCGGGACCCGATGGACTGAAGCTTTCTTT
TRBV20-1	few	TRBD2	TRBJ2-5	CSASRPRSGGQETQYF	TGCAGTGCTAGTAGACCTAGGAGCGGGGGCCAAGAGACCCAGTACTTC
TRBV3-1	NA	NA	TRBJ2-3	CASSQDALAGTQYF	TGTGCCAGCAGCCAAGATGCCCTTGCGGGTACGCAGTATTTT
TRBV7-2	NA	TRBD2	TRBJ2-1	CASSLVVRGGTYNEQFF	TGTGCCAGCAGCTTAGTGGTGCGGGGGGGTACCTACAATGAGCAGTTCTTC
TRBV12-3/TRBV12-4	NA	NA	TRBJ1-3	CASTHPSSGNTIYF	TGTGCCAGCACTCATCCGAGCTCTGGAAACACCATATATTTT
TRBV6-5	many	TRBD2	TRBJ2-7	CASSYQGLAGGDYEQYF	TGTGCCAGCAGTTACCAGGGACTAGCGGGAGGGGACTACGAGCAGTACTTC
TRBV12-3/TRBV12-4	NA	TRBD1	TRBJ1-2	CASSLGGQPNTF	TGTGCCAGCAGTCTTGGGGGACAGCCCAACACCTTC
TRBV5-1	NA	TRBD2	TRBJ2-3	CASNPLAGSNTDTQYF	TGCGCCAGCAACCCTCTAGCGGGATCTAACACAGATACGCAGTATTTT
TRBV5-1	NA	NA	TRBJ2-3	CASSFSRYPTDTQYF	TGCGCCAGCAGCTTTTCCAGATACCCCACAGATACGCAGTATTTT
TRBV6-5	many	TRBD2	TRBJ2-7	CASSLAGAGYEQYF	TGTGCCAGCAGTTTAGCGGGAGCAGGATACGAGCAGTACTTC
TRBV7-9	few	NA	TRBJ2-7	CASSPRDTYEQF	TGTGCCAGCAGCCCGAGGGACACTTACGAGCAGTTC
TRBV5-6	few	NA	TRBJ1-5	CASSLGLGVSGQPQHF	TGTGCCAGCAGCTTGGGCCTGGGGGTGAGCGGTCAGCCCCAGCATTTT
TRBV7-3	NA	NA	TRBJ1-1	CASSPTAGTRGEAFF	TGTGCCAGCAGCCCTACCGCCGGGACCCGGGGTGAAGCTTTCTTT
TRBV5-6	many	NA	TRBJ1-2	CASSLGGRRLYGYTF	TGTGCCAGCAGCTTAGGGGGGCGAAGACTCTATGGCTACACCTTC
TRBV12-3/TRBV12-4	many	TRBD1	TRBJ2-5	CASSLRGRGQETQYF	TGTGCCAGCAGTTTGAGGGGGCGTGGGCAAGAGACCCAGTACTTC
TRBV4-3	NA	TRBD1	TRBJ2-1	CASSQTTRTGLDNEQFF	TGCGCCAGCAGCCAAACCACCAGGACAGGGTTGGACAATGAGCAGTTCTTC
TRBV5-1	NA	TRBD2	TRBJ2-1	CASSHGLAGGLANEQFF	TGCGCCAGCAGCCACGGACTAGCGGGAGGTTTGGCCAATGAGCAGTTCTTC
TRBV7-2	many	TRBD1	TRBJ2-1	CASSLGQGLSSYNEQFF	TGTGCCAGCAGCCTCGGACAGGGGCTAAGCTCCTACAATGAGCAGTTCTTC
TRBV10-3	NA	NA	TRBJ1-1	CATTPSAGFDRTEAFF	TGTGCCACCACCCCTTCGGCAGGTTTCGATCGGACTGAAGCTTTCTTT